This TCR beta chain was obtained from a study of cytomegalovirus exposure and HLA in healthy donors. At the level of the study: As an earlier analysis found, about 190 million T cells yielded 117 million unique TCR beta sequences. Roughly four fifths of roughly 430 genotyped donors fell in the Caucasian-associated ancestry cluster.

The study, taken as a whole, reports: Immune exposure information available was restricted to CMV serostatus.

This CDR3 contains 14 residues. Germline CDR1 is ENHRY and CDR2 is SYGVKD. Trimming removed 0 bases from V and 4 bases from J, with 9 bases in between. On this clone itself: The antigen remains unidentified.

A multiplex PCR was run with 60 Vbeta primers and 13 Jbeta primers. Sequencing was performed with immunoSEQ multiplex PCR; in TCRdb, only in-frame clones are kept and a portion is missing. The profile shows 150,000 to 200,000 clones, 60% to 80% of them singletons. When sampled, the donors appeared nominally healthy, though they likely had unrecorded immune exposures. The chain uses TRBV10-3 and TRBJ1-2, with a possible D match to TRBD1 (5 bases). Sequencing was performed on PBMCs. The TCR was taken from a woman between 50 and 59 years old in good health and CMV-seropositive. The CDR3 DNA sequence: TGTGCCATCAGTGAGTCCCAGGGAGGCTATGGCTACACCTTC. Its protein product is CAISESQGGYGYTF.